Given below is one T cell receptor (beta chain) in context. Trimming took 7 bases from V and 4 from J; bases not matched to a gene: 5. CDR3 length: 13 amino acids. Per germline, CDR1 SGHDN and CDR2 FVKESK. This entry belongs to a study of T-cell reconstitution after alpha-beta-depleted transplantation in children. During its preparation, the TCRbeta library received unique molecular identifiers. Using its own MiXCR run on the PCR reads, TCRdb lists one record per CDR3 protein. The sample consists of hundreds of thousands of distinct CDR3 sequences, under 15% of them appearing once. The V gene is TRBV14, the J gene TRBJ2-7; 9 bases match TRBD1. The sequenced sample was PBMCs, obtained before TCRalphabeta/CD19-depleted stem cell transplant. This TCR derives from a girl aged 2 to 9 with congenital amegakaryocytic thrombocytopenia, due to receive a stem cell transplant. CDR3 DNA: TGTGCCAGCAACCGACAGGGGGTTTACGAGCAGTACTTC. It specifies CASNRQGVYEQYF.